The 24 T cell receptor beta chains below were found in one sample sequenced in a study of human T cells and chemical hapten exposure. MiXCR, applied by TCRdb to the RACE reads, yields one record per CDR3 protein. Among some 90,000 distinct CDR3 sequences listed, approximately 10% were seen once. The time point is: healthy volunteer bleed at 2 weeks. Researchers extracted total RNA from unfractionated whole blood. Sequencing was carried out using whole blood. These receptors were taken from a female donor in good health. Some clones in this sample may be carry-over from other donors' samples.

In its sample, this clonotype was seen many times. This sequence joins TRBV2 and TRBJ1-5; D may be TRBD1 (5 bases). V lost 3 bases and J lost 1, with 7 bases in between. Germline CDR1 SNHLY, CDR2 FYNNEI. CDR3 length: 14 residues. For the CDR3, the DNA is TGTGCCAGCAGTGACGGGGGGAGCAATCAGCCCCAGCATTTT. This translates into CASSDGGSNQPQHF. The variable domain in full, with the rest retrieved from reference TRBV2 and TRBJ1-5, is EPEVTQTPSHQVTQMGQEVILRCVPISNHLYFYWYRQILGQKVEFLVSFYNNEISEKSEIFDDQFSVERPDGSNFTLKIRSTKLEDSAMYFCASSDGGSNQPQHFGDGTRLSIL.

A note on this clonotype: A single base separates this from a much larger clone, so it may be a read error. The chain carries TRBV7-6 and TRBJ2-6; the match to TRBD1 covers 8 bases. The germline CDR1 and CDR2 sequences are SGHVS and FNYEAQ. The CDR3 covers 17 residues. The CDR3 sequence is CASSPGTGASGANVPTF. The CDR3 DNA reads as TGTGCCAGCAGCCCCGGGACAGGAGCCTCTGGGGCCAACGTCCCGACTTTC.

This clonotype was picked up a small number of times. The chain has TRBV29-1 and TRBJ2-6; D unresolved. CDR3 length: 14 residues. CDR1 and CDR2 from the germline V gene are SQVTM and ANQGSEA. The V end was cut by 4 bases, the J end by 0 bases, with 7 bases between. The CDR3 protein is CSVAMDSGANVLTF. The CDR3 region has the DNA TGCAGCGTTGCGATGGACTCTGGGGCCAACGTCCTGACTTTC. Drawing the rest from reference TRBV29-1 and TRBJ2-6, the complete variable domain is SAVISQKPSRDICQRGTSLTIQCQVDSQVTMMFWYRQQPGQSLTLIATANQGSEATYESGFVIDKFPISRPNLTFSTLTVSNMSPEDSSIYLCSVAMDSGANVLTFGAGSRLTVL.

This clonotype has a handful of counts. The gene calls are TRBV7-9 and TRBJ1-1, with D perhaps matching TRBD1 (6 bases). Trimming took 7 bases from V and 2 from J, leaving 14 bases between them. CDR1 SEHNR and CDR2 FQNEAQ come from the germline V gene (reference sequence). The CDR3 extends over 14 amino acids. CDR3 region: CASTLQGINTEAFF. CDR3 nucleotides: TGTGCCAGCACCCTACAGGGAATCAACACTGAAGCTTTCTTT.

The DNA for the CDR3 is TGTGCCAGCAGTGGTCGGGACAGGGGAGTCTCTGGGGCCAACGTCCTGACTTTC. Its translation is CASSGRDRGVSGANVLTF. This rearrangement joins TRBV6-2 or TRBV6-3 to TRBJ2-6; the match to TRBD1 covers 10 bases. J lost 0 bases, V lost 5 bases, and 7 bases had no gene match. Germline V gene sequence: CDR1 MNHEY, CDR2 SVGEGT. This CDR3 spans 18 amino acids.

The chain uses TRBV20-1 and TRBJ1-4; maybe TRBD1 (5 bases). Trimming removed 6 bases from V and 8 bases from J, with 19 bases in between. The CDR3 totals 14 residues. Germline V gene sequence: CDR1 DFQATT, CDR2 SNEGSKA (reference sequence). The CDR3 is CSADDREGREKLFF. The CDR3 DNA reads TGCAGTGCCGACGACAGAGAGGGGAGGGAAAAACTGTTTTTT.

This clonotype was detected many times. The chain couples TRBV4-1 to TRBJ1-1; D is ambiguous. Germline assignment: CDR1 MGHRA and CDR2 YSYEKL. This CDR3 is 15 amino acids long. Trimming stripped 4 bases from V and 4 bases from J, with 16 bases between. CDR3 sequence reads: CASSPGSQLGTEAFF. In DNA form, the CDR3 reads TGCGCCAGCAGCCCGGGGAGCCAGCTGGGCACTGAAGCTTTCTTT.

V is TRBV12-5 and J is TRBJ1-1, with 8 nucleotides matching TRBD1. Germline CDR1 is LGHNT and CDR2 is FRNRAP. The CDR3 has 12 amino acids. Trimming removed 1 base from V and 11 bases from J; junction bases left unmatched: 3. CDR3 residues: CASGLGQGRAFF. CDR3 bases: TGTGCTAGTGGTTTGGGACAGGGGAGGGCTTTCTTT.

This clonotype has more than one count but fewer than ten. The chain combines TRBV7-9 with TRBJ2-2; TRBD2 agrees at 7 bases. V shed 5 bases, J shed 4 bases, and the junction held 4 bases outside the gene matches. This CDR3 has 14 residues. In germline, CDR1 is SEHNR, CDR2 FQNEAQ (reference sequence). The CDR3 protein is CASSLGLITGELFF. DNA of the CDR3: TGTGCCAGCAGCCTGGGACTAATCACCGGGGAGCTGTTTTTT.

In this sample, this clonotype turned up a few times. The genes are TRBV2 and TRBJ1-3; maybe TRBD1 (6 bases). Trimming cost V 4 bases and J 6 bases, with 10 bases left between them. This CDR3 has 13 residues. Germline assignment: CDR1 SNHLY and CDR2 FYNNEI. CDR3 in DNA: TGTGCCAGCAGTGGGGGGGCTGAAAACACCATATATTTT. Its protein is CASSGGAENTIYF.

This chain uses TRBV7-2 with TRBJ2-5; 14 positions agree with TRBD2. V lost 0 bases to trimming and J lost 2 bases; unmatched junction nucleotides: 2. Germline loops: CDR1 SGHTA, CDR2 FQGNSA. The CDR3 spans 17 residues. The CDR3 loop is CASSLAGTSGRQETQYF. CDR3 nucleotide sequence: TGTGCCAGCAGCTTAGCGGGGACTAGCGGGAGACAAGAGACCCAGTACTTC.

This clonotype was seen more than once but under ten times. V usage is TRBV6-2 or TRBV6-3 and J usage is TRBJ1-5; tentatively, D is TRBD1 (6 bases). The germline V and J ends were trimmed by 6 bases and 3 bases, with 15 bases remaining between them. The germline CDR1 and CDR2 sequences are MNHEY and SVGEGT. The length of the CDR3 is 15 residues. The CDR3 sequence is CASSLTGQINQPQHF. As DNA, the CDR3 is TGTGCCAGCAGCCTTACTGGACAGATCAATCAGCCCCAGCATTTT.

The CDR3 here is CAWFRGTEAFF. CDR3 DNA sequence: TGTGCCTGGTTCAGGGGCACTGAAGCTTTCTTT. The rearrangement joins TRBV30 to TRBJ1-1; maybe TRBD1 (6 bases). The V and J ends lost 5 bases and 4 bases respectively, with 8 bases between them. The germline gives CDR1 GTSNPN, CDR2 SVGIG (reference sequence). The CDR3 has 11 residues.

There are many counts of this clonotype. The V call is TRBV7-8, the J call TRBJ1-4; tentatively, D is TRBD1 (5 bases). V was pared by 0 bases and J by 8 bases, with 10 bases between. Germline V gene sequence: CDR1 SGHVS, CDR2 FQNEAQ. This CDR3 contains 14 residues. In DNA form, the CDR3 reads TGTGCCAGCAGCTTAGCCGGGGCGGGGGAAAAACTGTTTTTT. This translates into CASSLAGAGEKLFF.

Only a few counts were recorded for this clonotype. The chain couples TRBV6-1 to TRBJ2-7; D is undetermined. Germline V gene data show CDR1 as MNHNS and CDR2 as SASEGT. The CDR3 consists of 15 residues. The ends were cut back, 0 bases at V and 2 bases at J, with 11 bases in the middle. In nucleotides, the CDR3 is TGTGCCAGCAGTGAAGCACGAAGTGCGGCCTACGAGCAGTACTTC. It yields the protein CASSEARSAAYEQYF.

V usage is TRBV6-2 or TRBV6-3 and J usage is TRBJ2-3; the match to TRBD2 covers 7 bases. CDR3 length: 17 amino acids. Per germline, CDR1 MNHEY and CDR2 SVGEGT. After removal of 3 bases from V and 5 bases from J, the junction contained 14 bases not matched to a gene. The CDR3 reads CASSYEWGSGKGDTQYF. DNA of the CDR3: TGTGCCAGCAGTTATGAGTGGGGGAGCGGGAAAGGAGATACGCAGTATTTT.

This clonotype is categorized as medium-sized (0.01 to 0.1%). The J gene is TRBJ2-1, the V gene TRBV7-8; no firm D call. The CDR3 loop spans 14 amino acids. Trimming took off 1 base at V and 8 bases at J, with 12 bases between the two ends. Germline lookup yields CDR1 SGHVS and CDR2 FQNEAQ. CDR3 in DNA: TGTGCCAGCAGCTTAGGAGCCCCCCGGGATGAGCAGTTCTTC. Protein sequence: CASSLGAPRDEQFF.

This clonotype was seen only a few times. The rearrangement uses TRBV29-1 and TRBJ2-5, with 7 bases lining up with TRBD1. The CDR3 length is 13 residues. Trimming cost V 2 bases and J 5 bases; bases outside gene matches: 5. The germline V gene has CDR1 SQVTM and CDR2 ANQGSEA. The CDR3 is CSVEFTGEETQYF. DNA for the CDR3: TGCAGCGTTGAATTCACAGGGGAGGAGACCCAGTACTTC.

This clonotype was counted many times. The chain uses TRBV3-1 and TRBJ2-2, with a possible D match to TRBD2 (6 bases). Trimming took off 4 bases at V and 4 bases at J, with 7 bases between the two ends. CDR3 size: 13 residues. Per the germline V gene, CDR1 is LGHDT and CDR2 is YNNKEL (reference sequence). For the CDR3, the DNA is TGTGCCAGCAGCCCTAGCGCCACCGGGGAGCTGTTTTTT. Amino acids: CASSPSATGELFF.

The table lists this clonotype with a few counts. As DNA, the CDR3 is TGCAGTGCTTTCAAGGGGCTAGCGGGAGGCGAGCAGTACTTC. Residues: CSAFKGLAGGEQYF. This sequence joins TRBV20-1 and TRBJ2-7; 11 bases map to TRBD2. Germline loops: CDR1 DFQATT, CDR2 SNEGSKA (reference sequence). Trimming removed 5 bases from V and 6 bases from J; junction bases left unmatched: 9. The CDR3 runs to 14 residues.

The chain uses TRBV9 and TRBJ2-1; tentative D call: TRBD1 (5 bases). V lost 4 bases and J lost 8, with 13 bases in between. The CDR3 covers 13 residues. The germline V gene has CDR1 SGDLS and CDR2 YYNGEE. The CDR3 DNA reads as TGTGCCAGCAGCCAGAACCAGGGCCATGAGCAGTTCTTC. Translated: CASSQNQGHEQFF.

This clonotype showed up just a few times. The chain employs TRBV12-3 or TRBV12-4 and TRBJ2-1; D is uncertain. V shed 7 bases and J shed 7 bases, with 20 bases lying between them. The CDR3 extends over 15 amino acids. This CDR3 is CASTYSTNIGNEQFF. CDR3 in DNA: TGTGCCAGCACCTATTCCACTAATATCGGTAATGAGCAGTTCTTC.

This clonotype was detected only a few times. The chain employs TRBV29-1 and TRBJ2-7, with D possibly being TRBD2 (5 bases). V shed 5 bases and J shed 5 bases, with 10 bases lying between them. The CDR3 totals 11 residues. In germline, CDR1 is SQVTM, CDR2 ANQGSEA. DNA for the CDR3: TGCAGCGTTAGTTCCGGGGACGAGCAGTACTTC. Protein sequence: CSVSSGDEQYF.

This clonotype was recorded a few times. The chain has TRBV3-1 and TRBJ2-1, with TRBD2 matching 7 bases. V gave up 0 bases and J gave up 5 bases; unmatched junction bases: 7. Germline CDR1 LGHDT, CDR2 YNNKEL (reference sequence). This CDR3 comprises 16 residues. The CDR3 coding sequence is TGTGCCAGCAGCCAAGATCTACCCGGGACTAACAATGAGCAGTTCTTC. Encoded protein: CASSQDLPGTNNEQFF.